The source of this TCR beta chain is a study of T cells in women clearing cervical HPV infection. Study at large: Controls' single incident HPV16 infection cleared within 12 months without precancer.

Libraries were prepared by immunoSEQ multiplex PCR; TCRdb keeps only in-frame clonotypes and omits some of them. The sample has under 40,000 clones, and its top ten clones hold approximately 3.7%. Germline-derived CDR1 and CDR2 are SGDLS and YYNGEE. The CDR3 consists of 15 residues. Unmatched junction bases numbered 11, after V lost 2 bases and J lost 9 bases. About this clone itself: The read finishes 3 residues shy of the CDR3 end, and the germline J gene is used to complete it.

This receptor was obtained from a woman between 18 and 70 years old with a cervical HPV16 infection that either progressed to CIN3+ or cleared (not recorded which). V and J are TRBV9 and TRBJ1-3, with 7 bases fitting TRBD1. The specimen sequenced was blood buffy coat. The sequenced CDR3 bases are TGTGCCAGCAGCGTTCGAGGGCAGGGGGTCGGCACC. Protein: CASSVRGQGVGT. The full CDR3 is CASSVRGQGVGTIYF.